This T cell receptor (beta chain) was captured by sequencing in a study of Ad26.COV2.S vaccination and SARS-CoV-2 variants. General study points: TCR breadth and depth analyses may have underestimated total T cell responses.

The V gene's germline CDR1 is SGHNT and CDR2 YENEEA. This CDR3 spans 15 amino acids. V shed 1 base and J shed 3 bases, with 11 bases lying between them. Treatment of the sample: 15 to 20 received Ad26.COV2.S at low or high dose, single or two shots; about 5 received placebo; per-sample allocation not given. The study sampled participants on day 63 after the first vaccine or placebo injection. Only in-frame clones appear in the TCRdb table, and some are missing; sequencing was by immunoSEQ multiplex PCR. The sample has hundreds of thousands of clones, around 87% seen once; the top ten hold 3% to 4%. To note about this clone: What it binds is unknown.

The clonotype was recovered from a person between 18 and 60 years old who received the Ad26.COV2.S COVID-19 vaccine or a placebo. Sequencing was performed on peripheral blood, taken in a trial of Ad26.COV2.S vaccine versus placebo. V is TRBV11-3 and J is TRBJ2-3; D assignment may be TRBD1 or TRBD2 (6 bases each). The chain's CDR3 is CASSLVGGRTDTQYF. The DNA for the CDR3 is TGTGCCAGCAGCTTAGTGGGGGGCCGTACAGATACGCAGTATTTT.